Below are 17 T cell receptor beta chains sequenced from a single sample in a study of cytomegalovirus exposure and HLA in healthy donors. PCR used 60 Vbeta primers and 13 Jbeta primers. Produced via immunoSEQ multiplex PCR; TCRdb's table is partial and in-frame only. The profile shows some 250,000 clones, roughly four fifths of them singletons. Material: PBMCs. All receptors come from a woman in her sixties or seventies in good health and CMV-seropositive.

J is TRBJ1-4 and V is TRBV21-1; TRBD1, the table's D call, was not compared with the DNA. TRBV21-1 is labeled a pseudogene. This CDR3 is built from 14 residues. As DNA, the CDR3 is TGTGCCAGCAGCGAGGCTCGACAGAAGGGAAAACTGTTTTTT. Protein product: CASSEARQKGKLFF.

The J gene is TRBJ2-7, the V gene TRBV28; TRBD2 matches at 8 bases. V shed 5 bases, J shed 6 bases, and the junction held 3 bases outside the gene matches. Germline lookup yields CDR1 MDHEN and CDR2 SYDVKM. The CDR3 has 12 residues. The CDR3 here is CASSQTSAEQYF. CDR3 in DNA: TGTGCCAGCAGTCAGACTAGCGCCGAGCAGTACTTC. Filled out from reference TRBV28 and TRBJ2-7, the complete variable domain reads DVKVTQSSRYLVKRTGEKVFLECVQDMDHENMFWYRQDPGLGLRLIYFSYDVKMKEKGDIPEGYSVSREKKERFSLILESASTNQTSMYLCASSQTSAEQYFGPGTRLTVT.

The rearrangement links TRBV6-1 to TRBJ2-7; 7 bases agree with TRBD1. The length of the CDR3 is 15 residues. Germline V lookup: CDR1 MNHNS, CDR2 SASEGT. J gave up 0 bases and V 5 bases, and 7 bases lay outside the gene matches. DNA of the CDR3: TGTGCCAGCAGTTCAGGGACAGCTCTCTCCTACGAGCAGTACTTC. Translated: CASSSGTALSYEQYF.

This clone has just a few counts. V usage is TRBV6-1 and J usage is TRBJ1-5; a weak D match, TRBD1 (5 bases). The CDR3 is made up of 16 amino acids. Trimming pared 0 bases from V and 2 bases from J, leaving 11 bases between. Germline CDR1 reads MNHNS; CDR2 reads SASEGT. Here the CDR3 reads CASSEARGRGNQPQHF. CDR3 in DNA: TGTGCCAGCAGTGAAGCAAGGGGAAGAGGCAATCAGCCCCAGCATTTT.

The V and J genes are TRBV6-1 and TRBJ2-5; D is perhaps TRBD1 (5 bases). The J call could be wrong; TRBJ2-7 is a better fit for the DNA end. The V gene's germline CDR1 is MNHNS and CDR2 SASEGT. CDR3 length equals 14 residues. For the CDR3, the DNA is TGTGCCAGCAGTGAAGGGGGCAGAACCTACGAGCAGTACTTC. Translated, it gives CASSEGGRTYEQYF.

This clone was observed a few times. This sample includes further DNA sequences coding for the same CDR3. The V call is TRBV29-1, the J call TRBJ1-1; TRBD1 aligns across 7 bases. The trim removed 3 bases at V and 0 bases at J, leaving 1 base unmatched. In germline, CDR1 is SQVTM, CDR2 ANQGSEA. CDR3 length: 13 residues. This CDR3 is CSVEGTVNTEAFF. In DNA form, the CDR3 reads TGCAGCGTTGAGGGGACAGTGAACACTGAAGCTTTCTTT. Based on the CDR3 plus reference TRBV29-1 and TRBJ1-1, the full variable domain is SAVISQKPSRDICQRGTSLTIQCQVDSQVTMMFWYRQQPGQSLTLIATANQGSEATYESGFVIDKFPISRPNLTFSTLTVSNMSPEDSSIYLCSVEGTVNTEAFFGQGTRLTVV.

V gene TRBV12-5 combines with J gene TRBJ1-3; unclear D gene. The CDR3 has 13 amino acids. Germline CDR1 is LGHNT and CDR2 is FRNRAP. V shed 7 bases and J shed 2 bases, with 9 bases lying between them. CDR3 nucleotide sequence: TGTGCTAGTGCTCTGCGAACTGGAAACACCATATATTTT. Encoded protein: CASALRTGNTIYF.

The rearrangement uses TRBV10-3 and TRBJ2-3; 10 bases line up with TRBD1. The CDR3 is 18 residues long. The trim removed 0 bases at V and 6 bases at J, leaving 12 bases unmatched. Looked up from germline, CDR1 is ENHRY and CDR2 is SYGVKD. CDR3 DNA: TGTGCCATCAGTGAGTCCGGGGGGAGACAGGGGGCGATGGATACGCAGTATTTT. This encodes CAISESGGRQGAMDTQYF.

The chain joins TRBV6-5 to TRBJ1-2; 7 bases agree with TRBD1. The CDR3 has 13 amino acids. The ends lost 5 bases at V and 4 bases at J; junction bases unmatched: 4. Germline CDR1 MNHEY, CDR2 SVGAGI. The CDR3 DNA reads as TGTGCCAGCAGTGAGGGGGCGCGCTATGGCTACACCTTC. The encoded protein is CASSEGARYGYTF.

The chain couples TRBV5-4 to TRBJ2-3; TRBD1 is a possible D gene (6 bases). Germline CDR1 SGHNT, CDR2 YYREEE (reference sequence). The V end was cut by 4 bases, the J end by 4 bases, with 16 bases between. The CDR3 has 15 residues. The CDR3 sequence is CASSRGTAGADTQYF. The CDR3 coding sequence is TGTGCCAGCAGCAGGGGGACCGCCGGCGCAGATACGCAGTATTTT.

This clone has only one observation. The rearrangement links TRBV28 to TRBJ2-7; 7 bases line up with TRBD1. Germline CDR1 reads MDHEN; CDR2 reads SYDVKM. Trimming took 1 base from V and 3 from J; bases not matched to a gene: 3. The CDR3 is 14 residues long. In nucleotides, the CDR3 is TGTGCCAGCAGTTTATCGGGGACAGACTACGAGCAGTACTTC. Its translation is CASSLSGTDYEQYF.

The V and J genes are TRBV14 and TRBJ2-3; 12 nucleotides align to TRBD2. Germline-derived CDR1 and CDR2 are SGHDN and FVKESK. The CDR3 contains 16 residues. The V and J ends lost 4 bases and 9 bases, in that order; junction bases with no gene match: 11. The CDR3, as DNA: TGTGCCAGCAGCCCCTGGACTAGCGGGGTGCGGGGGACGCAGTATTTT. Translation: CASSPWTSGVRGTQYF.

This sequence joins TRBV29-1 and TRBJ2-5; the D gene is possibly TRBD2 (5 bases). Germline V gene lookup returns CDR1 SQVTM and CDR2 ANQGSEA. Deletions cut 5 bases from V and 4 bases from J, with 11 bases between. The CDR3 totals 12 residues. The CDR3 spells CSVSSRGETQYF. DNA of the CDR3: TGCAGCGTTTCCAGCCGGGGAGAGACCCAGTACTTC.

The chain employs TRBV7-9 and TRBJ2-5; 13 nucleotides align to TRBD2. Trimming took 1 base from V and 3 from J; bases not matched to a gene: 2. This CDR3 comprises 16 residues. The germline V gene has CDR1 SEHNR and CDR2 FQNEAQ (reference sequence). The CDR3 region is CASSLEGTSGKETQYF. For the CDR3, the DNA is TGTGCCAGCAGCTTAGAAGGGACTAGCGGGAAAGAGACCCAGTACTTC.

The chain is built from TRBV6-1 and TRBJ2-2, with D hard to call. This CDR3 has 14 residues. Trimming stripped 6 bases from V and 4 bases from J, with 12 bases between. CDR1 and CDR2 (germline): MNHNS, SASEGT. In DNA form, the CDR3 reads TGTGCCAGCAGGTTAGAATACCGCACCGGGGAGCTGTTTTTT. It encodes CASRLEYRTGELFF.

The chain recombines TRBV7-9 with TRBJ2-7; 11 nucleotides align to TRBD2. This CDR3 has 15 residues. Germline V gene data show CDR1 as SEHNR and CDR2 as FQNEAQ (reference sequence). V trimming: 5 bases; J trimming: 6 bases; junction bases outside the gene matches: 9. The CDR3 nucleotides are TGTGCCAGCAGCCTATTAGGACTAGCGGGCTTCGAGCAGTACTTC. Amino acids: CASSLLGLAGFEQYF.

The rearrangement uses TRBV13 and TRBJ1-1; D perhaps matches TRBD1 (6 bases). The V end was cut by 2 bases, the J end by 4 bases, with 17 bases between. The CDR3 runs 16 residues. Germline V gene data show CDR1 as PRHDT and CDR2 as FYEKMQ (reference sequence). The CDR3 loop is CASSLLPTQGTTEAFF. CDR3 DNA: TGTGCCAGCAGCTTACTCCCCACACAGGGTACCACTGAAGCTTTCTTT.